This is a list of T cell receptor beta chains from one sample in a study of human T cells and chemical hapten exposure. TCRdb re-derived calls from the RACE reads in MiXCR, one entry per CDR3 protein. Among some 51,000 distinct CDR3 sequences listed, around a tenth were seen once. The input for sequencing was whole blood, taken in connection with sensitization to the hapten diphenylcyclopropenone (DPC). The receptors come from a woman in her 40s with alopecia areata. Some clones in this sample may be carry-over from other donors' samples. Each CDR3 is given with its conserved first and last residue. The D gene is left open where the match is weak. Clone size is given for some rows only: seen once, a few or many times, or a class if the clone is expanded.

j_call v_call d_call clone_size cdr3_aa cdr3_nt
TRBJ2-7 TRBV29-1 . . CAVGKSSYEQYF TGCGCAGTGGGCAAAAGCTCCTACGAGCAGTACTTC
TRBJ2-7 TRBV2 . many CASSIKDSLQYF TGTGCCAGCTCGATAAAAGACAGCCTTCAGTACTTC
TRBJ2-7 TRBV7-6 TRBD2 many CASSLGGLAGGEQYF TGTGCCAGCAGCTTAGGAGGACTAGCGGGGGGTGAGCAGTACTTC
TRBJ1-2 TRBV29-1 TRBD1 many CSGGDRELGYTF TGCAGCGGGGGGGACAGGGAATTGGGCTACACCTTC
TRBJ2-2 TRBV20-1 . few CSARGPGELFF TGCAGTGCTAGAGGGCCCGGGGAGCTGTTTTTT
TRBJ2-3 TRBV9 . many CASSVAQGHTDTQYF TGTGCCAGCAGCGTAGCACAGGGCCACACAGATACGCAGTATTTT
TRBJ1-6 TRBV7-9 . many CASSLAAGWKTPLHF TGTGCCAGCAGCTTAGCCGCGGGGTGGAAGACACCCCTCCACTTT
TRBJ1-1 TRBV29-1 . many CSVERRTEAFF TGCAGCGTTGAGCGGAGGACTGAAGCTTTCTTT
TRBJ1-6 TRBV6-5 . many CASGQGHSPLHF TGTGCCAGTGGGCAGGGTCATTCACCCCTCCACTTT
TRBJ2-3 TRBV5-1 . many CASSLGGHREDTQYF TGCGCCAGCAGCTTGGGGGGTCACAGGGAAGATACGCAGTATTTT
TRBJ1-1 TRBV12-3/TRBV12-4 . few CASSADRPTEAFF TGTGCCAGCAGTGCGGACAGACCCACTGAAGCTTTCTTT
TRBJ1-5 TRBV20-1 . many CSSPGWADNQPQHF TGCAGCTCTCCCGGGTGGGCGGACAATCAGCCCCAGCATTTT
TRBJ2-2 TRBV6-2/TRBV6-3 . many CASSRWTGELFF TGTGCCAGCAGCCGGTGGACCGGGGAGCTGTTTTTT
TRBJ1-6 TRBV6-1 TRBD1 . CASSDPPHRDRQFSPLHF TGTGCCAGCAGTGATCCCCCACACCGGGACAGGCAATTTTCGCCCCTCCACTTT
TRBJ2-1 TRBV20-1 TRBD2 few CSAGLAGGDDNEQFF TGCAGTGCTGGACTAGCGGGGGGGGATGACAATGAGCAGTTCTTC
TRBJ2-3 TRBV7-9 TRBD2 . CASSPRLAAYTDTQYF TGTGCCAGCAGCCCGAGACTAGCGGCCTACACAGATACGCAGTATTTT
TRBJ2-4 TRBV5-5 . medium-sized CASSFGDKNIQYF TGTGCCAGCAGCTTTGGGGACAAAAACATTCAGTACTTC
TRBJ1-3 TRBV7-9 . many CASSLVATRSGNTIYF TGTGCCAGCAGCTTGGTCGCCACCCGATCTGGAAACACCATATATTTT
TRBJ2-7 TRBV7-6 . medium-sized CASSVGGSSYEQYF TGTGCCAGCAGCGTTGGGGGGAGCTCCTACGAGCAGTACTTC
TRBJ2-2 TRBV7-6 . . CASSLGPGTSSTGELFF TGTGCCAGCAGCTTAGGACCAGGGACTTCGAGCACCGGGGAGCTGTTTTTT
TRBJ2-2 TRBV7-2 . many CASSTRTGAGELFF TGTGCCAGCAGCACAAGGACGGGAGCCGGGGAGCTGTTTTTT
TRBJ2-7 TRBV12-5 TRBD2 many CASGFPSGGRGHEQYF TGTGCTAGTGGTTTCCCGAGCGGGGGCCGTGGCCACGAGCAGTACTTC
TRBJ2-7 TRBV28 . . CASKGGGRYEQYF TGTGCCAGCAAGGGAGGGGGGAGGTACGAGCAGTACTTC
TRBJ1-5 TRBV12-3/TRBV12-4 . few CASGGGYSNQPQHF TGTGCCAGCGGGGGGGGATATAGCAATCAGCCCCAGCATTTT
TRBJ2-2 TRBV11-1 . . CASRKRQKAGELFF TGTGCCAGCAGGAAACGGCAGAAGGCCGGGGAGCTGTTTTTT
TRBJ2-6 TRBV27 TRBD1 many CASRQGAAGANVLTF TGTGCCAGTAGACAGGGGGCGGCTGGGGCCAACGTCCTGACTTTC